This record covers a single TCR beta chain. Its matching antigen is unknown. A read error may be the cause here, since a much bigger clone is one base away. The sample originates from a study of T cells in Graves' hyperthyroidism and ophthalmopathy. Study at large: Sampling of peripheral blood happened at initial diagnosis, prior to any treatment. Study-wide results and limits: From stable hyperthyroidism, ophthalmopathy was set apart by a 13 V-J model.

No progression to ophthalmopathy during 18 months of follow-up defined stable disease. The germline CDR1 and CDR2 sequences are SNHLY and FYNNEI. V dropped 8 bases and J dropped 5 bases, with 19 bases sitting between them. CDR3 size: 16 residues. RNA transcripts gave rise to amplified TCR beta CDR3 regions. When the TCR CDR3 underwent first-round RT-PCR, the HTBI primer set was used. Using its own MiXCR run on the multiplex PCR reads, TCRdb lists one record per CDR3 protein. The sample yields about 100,000 distinct CDR3 sequences, roughly 15% seen once. The sequence derives from a woman between 45 and 60 years old with Graves' hyperthyroidism. The rearrangement joins TRBV2 to TRBJ1-6; possibly TRBD1 for D (6 bases). Sequencing was performed on blood. The CDR3 coding sequence is TGTGCCAGCGGGAACCGCAGGGGTTCAAATAATTCACCCCTCCACTTT. Its protein is CASGNRRGSNNSPLHF. The complete variable domain, with remaining parts taken from reference TRBV2 and TRBJ1-6, reads EPEVTQTPSHQVTQMGQEVILRCVPISNHLYFYWYRQILGQKVEFLVSFYNNEISEKSEIFDDQFSVERPDGSNFTLKIRSTKLEDSAMYFCASGNRRGSNNSPLHFGNGTRLTVT.